The clone carrying this TCR delta chain was observed a few times. No antigen is known for it. TCRdb redid clone calling on the multiplex PCR reads using CATT. The sample has 45,000 to 60,000 delta-chain clones, about 2% seen once. This sample is drawn from a study of γδ T cells in repeated Plasmodium falciparum infection. Whole-study context: Age- and gender-matched Australian children served as comparison for malaria-exposed Malian children. Study-wide points: Compared with Australian children, Malian Vdelta2-negative repertoires seemed more clonal, less diverse, less shared.

The CDR3 runs to 21 residues. Germline CDR1 is TSWWSYY and CDR2 is QGS. V trimming: 4 bases; J trimming: 0 bases; junction bases outside the gene matches: 21. Vgamma9/Vdelta2+ and Vdelta2-negative gammadelta T cells were flow-sorted from PBMC for bulk sequencing. The clonotype comes from a pool of human donors (malaria-infected and uninfected, not separated). The J gene is TRDJ1, the V gene TRDV1, with 9 bases matching TRDD3. No J segment appears in TCRdb, so it was assigned here by matching the sequence to germline. Sequenced: gamma-delta T cells from blood. In DNA, the CDR3 is TGTGCTCTTGGGGTTCAAACTCGTACTGGGGATACGGTGGGGTACACCGATAAACTCATCTTT. It encodes CALGVQTRTGDTVGYTDKLIF.